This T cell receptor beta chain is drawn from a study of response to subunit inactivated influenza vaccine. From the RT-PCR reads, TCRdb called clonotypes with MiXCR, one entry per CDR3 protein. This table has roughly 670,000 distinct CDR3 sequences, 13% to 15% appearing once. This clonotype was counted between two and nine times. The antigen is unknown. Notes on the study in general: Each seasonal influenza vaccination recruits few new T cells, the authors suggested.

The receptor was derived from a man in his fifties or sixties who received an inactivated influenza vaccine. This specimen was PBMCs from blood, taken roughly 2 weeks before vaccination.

The CDR3 region is CSAIGQGAYEQYF. CDR3 bases: TGCAGTGCTATCGGACAGGGGGCTTATGAGCAGTACTTC. The V gene is TRBV20-1, the J gene TRBJ2-7; 11 bases map to TRBD1. The V segment lost 4 bases and the J segment 7 bases; nucleotides outside the gene matches: 6. CDR3 length equals 13 residues. From germline, CDR1 is DFQATT and CDR2 SNEGSKA (reference sequence).